A single sample is the source of the 2 T cell receptor beta chains below, sequenced in a study of cytomegalovirus exposure and HLA in healthy donors. The PCR ran on 60 Vbeta and 13 Jbeta primers. Measured with immunoSEQ multiplex PCR; TCRdb has only the in-frame clones, and not every one. The sample records 35,000 to 50,000 clones, 50% to 55% being singletons. Sequenced sample: PBMCs. These receptors were collected from a human donor in good health.

This chain connects TRBV29-1 to TRBJ1-1, with D hard to call. V was pared by 4 bases and J by 5 bases, with 11 bases between. Germline CDR1 SQVTM, CDR2 ANQGSEA. This CDR3 spans 12 amino acids. CDR3 in DNA: TGCAGCGTTGGCAGGAGGGAAACTGAAGCTTTCTTT. It specifies CSVGRRETEAFF.

This clone has more than one count but fewer than ten. The genes are TRBV7-2 and TRBJ1-2, with TRBD1 identical over 9 bases. This CDR3 contains 17 residues. V lost 4 bases to trimming and J lost 4 bases; unmatched junction nucleotides: 13. Germline assignment: CDR1 SGHTA and CDR2 FQGNSA. The CDR3 sequence: CASSSTANRGHIYGYTF. The CDR3 nucleotides are TGTGCCAGCAGCTCTACAGCTAACAGGGGGCACATCTATGGCTACACCTTC.